A selection of T cell receptor beta chains follows, all from one sample in a study of blood T cell repertoires in COVID-19. The assay was immunoSEQ multiplex PCR, and TCRdb's table has in-frame clones only and misses some. This repertoire shows 250,000 to 400,000 clones, about 87% found once; its top ten account for approximately 1.6%. The sample was peripheral blood. These receptors were obtained from a woman aged 30 to 39 with COVID-19, enrolled during active disease. CDR3s include the opening cysteine and the closing phenylalanine or tryptophan. Each record gives: J gene, D gene, clone size, V gene, CDR3 DNA, CDR3 protein. D genes are given only for firm matches. Size values are once, few and many counts, or a class for expanded clones, and some rows have none.

j_call: TRBJ1-5; d_call: .; clone_size: .; v_call: TRBV6-5; cdr3_nt: TGTGCCAGCAGTCAGGTTGGGCGTCAGCCCCAGCATTTT; cdr3_aa: CASSQVGRQPQHF
j_call: TRBJ1-6; d_call: .; clone_size: .; v_call: TRBV10-3; cdr3_nt: TGTGCCATCAGTGAAGCTGCCCCGCGGGACCATAATTCACCCCTCCACTTT; cdr3_aa: CAISEAAPRDHNSPLHF
j_call: TRBJ1-3; d_call: TRBD1; clone_size: .; v_call: TRBV6-5; cdr3_nt: TGTGCCAGCTCCAGGACAGGGGCTGGAAACACCATATATTTT; cdr3_aa: CASSRTGAGNTIYF
j_call: TRBJ2-5; d_call: TRBD2; clone_size: .; v_call: TRBV7-8; cdr3_nt: TGTGCCAGCAGCCCATCCGGGGGGCAAGAGACCCAGTACTTC; cdr3_aa: CASSPSGGQETQYF
j_call: TRBJ1-2; d_call: .; clone_size: .; v_call: TRBV6-4; cdr3_nt: TGTGCCAGCATCCTCCGGACAGAAAACTATGGCTACACCTTC; cdr3_aa: CASILRTENYGYTF
j_call: TRBJ1-2; d_call: TRBD1; clone_size: .; v_call: TRBV7-3; cdr3_nt: TGTGCCAGCAGCTTAGAGACACCCCGGGACAGCAAACTTAGGGTTTATGGCTACACCTTC; cdr3_aa: CASSLETPRDSKLRVYGYTF
j_call: TRBJ1-5; d_call: .; clone_size: .; v_call: TRBV21-1; cdr3_nt: TGTGCCAGCAGCAAAGTGTCAGGGCGGTTGGGCGACCAGCCCCAGCATTTT; cdr3_aa: CASSKVSGRLGDQPQHF
j_call: TRBJ2-2; d_call: .; clone_size: .; v_call: TRBV19; cdr3_nt: TGTGCCAGTAGTATCCTCGAGGTTGCGGGGGAGCTGTTTTTT; cdr3_aa: CASSILEVAGELFF
j_call: TRBJ2-2; d_call: .; clone_size: .; v_call: TRBV5-6; cdr3_nt: TGTGCCAGCAGCTTGGCCCCACTCTATCGAACCGGGGAGCTGTTTTTT; cdr3_aa: CASSLAPLYRTGELFF
j_call: TRBJ2-5; d_call: TRBD2; clone_size: .; v_call: TRBV5-1; cdr3_nt: TGCGCCAGCAGCTTGGAAAGGACTAGCGGGGGACAAGAGACCCAGTACTTC; cdr3_aa: CASSLERTSGGQETQYF
j_call: TRBJ1-1; d_call: .; clone_size: .; v_call: TRBV12-3/TRBV12-4; cdr3_nt: TGTGCCAGCAGCCTCAGGGAGGACACTGAAGCTTTCTTT; cdr3_aa: CASSLREDTEAFF
j_call: TRBJ2-1; d_call: TRBD1; clone_size: .; v_call: TRBV6-5; cdr3_nt: TGTGCCAGCAGGGGGACAGCCGTCTTGGATGAGCAGTTCTTC; cdr3_aa: CASRGTAVLDEQFF
j_call: TRBJ2-3; d_call: .; clone_size: once; v_call: TRBV4-1; cdr3_nt: TGCGCCAGCAGCCAAGATGGGGCGCAGGCCCTGCCCACAGATACGCAGTATTTT; cdr3_aa: CASSQDGAQALPTDTQYF
j_call: TRBJ1-2; d_call: .; clone_size: .; v_call: TRBV5-6; cdr3_nt: TGTGCCAGCAGCTTACCGACTACGAACTATGGCTACACCTTC; cdr3_aa: CASSLPTTNYGYTF
j_call: TRBJ2-5; d_call: TRBD2; clone_size: .; v_call: TRBV2; cdr3_nt: TGTGCCAGCAGTGAGGGGACTAGCGGGAGGGAGACCCAGTACTTC; cdr3_aa: CASSEGTSGRETQYF
j_call: TRBJ2-5; d_call: .; clone_size: .; v_call: TRBV13; cdr3_nt: TGTGCCAGCAGCTTCGTGGGAGTAGAGACCCAGTACTTC; cdr3_aa: CASSFVGVETQYF
j_call: TRBJ2-5; d_call: TRBD1; clone_size: .; v_call: TRBV2; cdr3_nt: TGTGCCAGCAGTCGACAGGGGGTGGGGGAGACCCAGTACTTC; cdr3_aa: CASSRQGVGETQYF
j_call: TRBJ2-3; d_call: .; clone_size: .; v_call: TRBV7-9; cdr3_nt: TGTGCCAGCAGCTTAGGGACATCTGGCGATACGCAGTATTTT; cdr3_aa: CASSLGTSGDTQYF
j_call: TRBJ2-3; d_call: TRBD2; clone_size: .; v_call: TRBV29-1; cdr3_nt: TGCAGCGTAGTACTAGCGGGGGGGGACACAGATACGCAGTATTTT; cdr3_aa: CSVVLAGGDTDTQYF
j_call: TRBJ1-2; d_call: .; clone_size: .; v_call: TRBV19; cdr3_nt: TGTGCCAGTAGTATAGTGGCCAGTCGAAACTATGGCTACACCTTC; cdr3_aa: CASSIVASRNYGYTF
j_call: TRBJ2-7; d_call: .; clone_size: few; v_call: TRBV5-4; cdr3_nt: TGTGCCAGCAGCTTGCCGGGGTCTCTCTACGAGCAGTACTTC; cdr3_aa: CASSLPGSLYEQYF
j_call: TRBJ2-1; d_call: TRBD2; clone_size: once; v_call: TRBV11-3; cdr3_nt: TGTGCCAGCAGCTCCGGCCTCCTAGCGGACCTTTACAATGAGCAGTTCTTC; cdr3_aa: CASSSGLLADLYNEQFF
j_call: TRBJ1-2; d_call: TRBD1; clone_size: .; v_call: TRBV11-3; cdr3_nt: TGTGCCAGCAGCCCGGGGACAGGGGGTGGCTACACCTTC; cdr3_aa: CASSPGTGGGYTF
j_call: TRBJ1-4; d_call: .; clone_size: few; v_call: TRBV5-4; cdr3_nt: TGTGCCAGCAGCGCTGACACTGAAAAACTGTTTTTT; cdr3_aa: CASSADTEKLFF
j_call: TRBJ1-1; d_call: TRBD1; clone_size: .; v_call: TRBV30; cdr3_nt: TGTGCCTGGAGGGGGACAGTGGCGGACACTGAAGCTTTCTTT; cdr3_aa: CAWRGTVADTEAFF
j_call: TRBJ2-5; d_call: .; clone_size: .; v_call: TRBV5-1; cdr3_nt: TGCGCCAGCAGCCCCCCACTTCAAGAGACCCAGTACTTC; cdr3_aa: CASSPPLQETQYF
j_call: TRBJ1-2; d_call: TRBD1; clone_size: .; v_call: TRBV12-3/TRBV12-4; cdr3_nt: TGTGCCAGCAGTTACCAGGGGGATGGCTACACCTTC; cdr3_aa: CASSYQGDGYTF
j_call: TRBJ1-2; d_call: TRBD1; clone_size: .; v_call: TRBV29-1; cdr3_nt: TGCAGCGGCGGACAGGGGATGGGCTATGGCTACACCTTC; cdr3_aa: CSGGQGMGYGYTF
j_call: TRBJ2-3; d_call: TRBD2; clone_size: .; v_call: TRBV5-1; cdr3_nt: TGCGCCAGCAGCAACCTAATAGCGGGGGGATGGACAGATACGCAGTATTTT; cdr3_aa: CASSNLIAGGWTDTQYF
j_call: TRBJ1-1; d_call: .; clone_size: many; v_call: TRBV5-8; cdr3_nt: TGTGCCAGCAGCTTCGGTCGCTTGAACACTGAAGCTTTCTTT; cdr3_aa: CASSFGRLNTEAFF